One and the same sample provided the 26 T cell receptor beta chains below, sequenced in a study of T cell responses to AZD1222 COVID-19 vaccine. TCRdb's table, derived via immunoSEQ multiplex PCR, lists solely in-frame clones and lacks some. The table lists 150,000 to 200,000 clones, approximately 90% of them singletons. The sample consisted of peripheral blood, taken on day 0 of AZD1222 vaccination. These receptors were obtained from an adult in good health.

The V gene is TRBV18, the J gene TRBJ2-5; D tentatively reads TRBD1 or TRBD2 (5 bases each). V lost 2 bases and J 2 bases, leaving 9 bases between the germline ends. The CDR3 is 14 residues long. The V gene's germline CDR1 is KGHSH and CDR2 LQKENI. Written as DNA, the CDR3 is TGTGCCAGCTCACCATCCGGGACGCAAGAGACCCAGTACTTC. This encodes CASSPSGTQETQYF.

This chain connects TRBV19 to TRBJ1-5; D perhaps matches TRBD1 (5 bases). The CDR3 totals 15 residues. Trimming pared 2 bases from V and 4 bases from J, leaving 12 bases between. CDR1 LNHDA and CDR2 SQIVND come from the germline V gene (reference sequence). The CDR3 loop reads CASSIREQGNQPQHF. CDR3 coding DNA: TGTGCCAGTAGTATAAGGGAGCAGGGAAATCAGCCCCAGCATTTT.

The CDR3 reads CASSNGDTFYEQYF. The CDR3 DNA is TGTGCCAGCTCAAACGGGGACACCTTCTACGAGCAGTACTTC. The chain is built from TRBV18 and TRBJ2-7, with a possible D match to TRBD1 (6 bases). Trimming removed 5 bases at V and 3 bases at J, with 14 bases between. CDR3 length equals 14 residues. The germline V gene encodes CDR1 KGHSH and CDR2 LQKENI.

The chain carries TRBV18 and TRBJ1-2; the D is unclear. The V gene's germline CDR1 is KGHSH and CDR2 LQKENI. V lost 4 bases and J 2 bases, leaving 11 bases between the germline ends. There are 14 residues in the CDR3. CDR3 DNA: TGTGCCAGCTCACTGGATCTGTGGAACTATGGCTACACCTTC. It translates to CASSLDLWNYGYTF.

The rearrangement uses TRBV4-1 and TRBJ2-7, with a weak D call TRBD2 (5 bases). CDR1 is MGHRA, CDR2 YSYEKL, per germline. Trimming left V 2 bases short and J 12 bases short, with 17 bases between. The CDR3 extends over 13 amino acids. The CDR3 nucleotides are TGCGCCAGCAGCCAAATCGTTGCTAGCCGTGTGTACTTC. The encoded protein is CASSQIVASRVYF.

This chain joins TRBV6-5 and TRBJ1-5; D remains unclear. The germline V gene has CDR1 MNHEY and CDR2 SVGAGI. CDR3 length: 13 residues. V gave up 4 bases and J gave up 4 bases, with 8 bases separating them. CDR3 DNA: TGTGCCAGCAGTTTACACACTAATCAGCCCCAGCATTTT. It translates to CASSLHTNQPQHF.

This clone was counted once. The V call is TRBV18, the J call TRBJ2-1; D ambiguous. Germline V gene data show CDR1 as KGHSH and CDR2 as LQKENI. Trimming pared 0 bases from V and 6 bases from J, leaving 6 bases between. The CDR3 consists of 13 residues. CDR3 in amino acids: CASSPPSVNEQFF. The CDR3 coding sequence is TGTGCCAGCTCACCACCTTCAGTCAATGAGCAGTTCTTC. Full variable domain (rest looked up from reference TRBV18 and TRBJ2-1): NAGVMQNPRHLVRRRGQEARLRCSPMKGHSHVYWYRQLPEEGLKFMVYLQKENIIDESGMPKERFSAEFPKEGPSILRIQQVVRGDSAAYFCASSPPSVNEQFFGPGTRLTVL.

This chain connects TRBV3-1 (or the pseudogene TRBV3-2) to TRBJ1-2, with TRBD1 as a possible D gene (5 bases). Germline-derived CDR1 and CDR2 are LGHDT and YNNKEL (reference sequence). The CDR3 totals 15 residues. Trimming stripped 0 bases from V and 4 bases from J, with 12 bases between. DNA of the CDR3: TGTGCCAGCAGCCAAGAGACTACGAGGGGCTATGGCTACACCTTC. Translated: CASSQETTRGYGYTF.

The gene calls are TRBV15 and TRBJ2-1; no clear D gene. The germline CDR1 and CDR2 sequences are LNHNV and YYDKDF (reference sequence). The CDR3 is 14 residues long. The V end lost 3 bases, the J end lost 3 bases, and 9 bases lay between the germline ends. CDR3 sequence (DNA): TGTGCCACCAGCAGTAACCCGGGCTACAATGAGCAGTTCTTC. Its translation: CATSSNPGYNEQFF.

The V gene is TRBV6-6, the J gene TRBJ1-4; possible D gene TRBD1, 5 bases. Trimming took off 4 bases at V and 6 bases at J, with 15 bases between the two ends. CDR1 is MNHNY, CDR2 SVGAGI, per germline (reference sequence). The CDR3 spans 15 residues. Written as DNA, the CDR3 is TGTGCCAGCAGTTTGCTGGGCCTGGGGGATGAAAAACTGTTTTTT. Protein: CASSLLGLGDEKLFF.

The CDR3 loop is CASSPLGGPTISGNTIYF. CDR3 sequence (DNA): TGTGCCAGCAGCCCCCTTGGGGGGCCTACTATCTCTGGAAACACCATATATTTT. The chain recombines TRBV7-2 with TRBJ1-3; D is perhaps TRBD1 (6 bases). The germline CDR1 and CDR2 sequences are SGHTA and FQGNSA. Deletions cut 5 bases from V and 0 bases from J, with 20 bases between. The CDR3 runs 18 residues. The variable domain in full, completed from reference TRBV7-2 and TRBJ1-3, reads GAGVSQSPSNKVTEKGKDVELRCDPISGHTALYWYRQSLGQGLEFLIYFQGNSAPDKSGLPSDRFSAERTGGSVSTLTIQRTQQEDSAVYLCASSPLGGPTISGNTIYFGEGSWLTVV.

The chain uses TRBV27 and TRBJ2-3, with 13 bases identical to TRBD2. V shed 5 bases and J 6 bases; nucleotides not matched to a gene: 5. Germline V CDR1 and CDR2: MNHEY, SMNVEV (reference sequence). The CDR3 length is 15 residues. DNA of the CDR3: TGTGCCAGCAGTGCAACGACTAGCGGGAGGGATACGCAGTATTTT. Its protein product is CASSATTSGRDTQYF.

CDR3 residues: CASSSDRLGYTF. CDR3 nucleotide sequence: TGTGCCAGCAGCTCAGACAGACTGGGCTACACCTTC. The rearrangement uses TRBV11-2 and TRBJ1-2; a weak D match, TRBD1 (5 bases). CDR1 is SGHAT, CDR2 FQNNGV, per germline. Trimming left V 4 bases short and J 8 bases short, with 11 bases between. The CDR3 is 12 residues long.

This CDR3 reads CASSTGGQAPLHF. CDR3 nucleotide sequence: TGTGCCAGCTCTACAGGGGGCCAAGCACCCCTCCACTTT. V is TRBV19 and J is TRBJ1-6, with 9 bases lining up with TRBD1. This CDR3 contains 13 residues. Germline trimming cut 9 bases from V and 11 bases from J; bases unmatched to any gene: 8. CDR1 and CDR2 from the germline V gene are LNHDA and SQIVND (reference sequence).

The chain joins TRBV11-2 to TRBJ2-7, with 12 bases matching TRBD2. This CDR3 region has 15 residues. CDR1 and CDR2 from the germline V gene are SGHAT and FQNNGV. V was pared by 4 bases and J by 3 bases, with 4 bases of the junction left unmatched. CDR3 residues: CASSYLAGGGYEQYF. The DNA for the CDR3 is TGTGCCAGCAGCTATCTAGCGGGAGGGGGCTACGAGCAGTACTTC.

The genes are TRBV5-4 and TRBJ2-5; D perhaps matches TRBD1 (6 bases). This CDR3 region has 14 residues. V was clipped by 4 bases and J by 1 base, with 11 bases between them. Germline V gene lookup returns CDR1 SGHNT and CDR2 YYREEE (reference sequence). The CDR3 bases are TGTGCCAGCAGCCCCCGGGACACCCAAGAGACCCAGTACTTC. Translated: CASSPRDTQETQYF.

The rearrangement joins TRBV7-8 to TRBJ2-2, with D unresolved. CDR3 length: 20 amino acids. Germline V gene data show CDR1 as SGHVS and CDR2 as FQNEAQ. With 1 base removed from V and 0 bases from J, the gap between germline ends came to 21 bases. CDR3 bases: TGTGCCAGCAGCTTAGGTGTACAGTACCCCCTTCCCTCGAACACCGGGGAGCTGTTTTTT. This encodes CASSLGVQYPLPSNTGELFF.

The gene calls are TRBV5-1 and TRBJ2-1, with D tentatively TRBD2 (6 bases). The CDR3 loop spans 12 amino acids. Trimming cost V 0 bases and J 13 bases, with 11 bases left between them. Germline CDR1 reads SGHRS; CDR2 reads YFSETQ. The chain's CDR3 is CASSLDRELQFF. Here the CDR3 DNA reads TGCGCCAGCAGCTTGGACCGGGAGCTTCAGTTCTTC.

The V call is TRBV3-1 (or the pseudogene TRBV3-2), the J call TRBJ2-7, with a weak D call TRBD2 (6 bases). Trimming shortened V by 1 base and J by 7 bases, and 14 bases separated the two germline ends. Looked up from germline, CDR1 is LGHDT and CDR2 is YNNKEL (reference sequence). The CDR3 is 14 amino acids. CDR3 in amino acids: CASSQGGGGREQYF. As DNA, the CDR3 is TGTGCCAGCAGCCAAGGTGGGGGAGGTAGGGAGCAGTACTTC.

This clone was seen just once. This chain joins TRBV28 and TRBJ1-5, with 12 bases matching TRBD1. Per the germline V gene, CDR1 is MDHEN and CDR2 is SYDVKM. The CDR3 is 16 residues long. V was clipped by 4 bases and J by 2 bases; unmatched bases: 3. CDR3 nucleotide sequence: TGTGCCAGCAGTTCATGGGACAGGGGGCGCAATCAGCCCCAGCATTTT. Amino acids: CASSSWDRGRNQPQHF.

The chain links TRBV3-1 (or the pseudogene TRBV3-2) to TRBJ2-1; the D is unclear. The length of the CDR3 is 11 residues. With 2 bases removed from V and 6 bases from J, the gap between germline ends came to 2 bases. The germline V gene encodes CDR1 LGHDT and CDR2 YNNKEL (reference sequence). This chain's CDR3 is CASSQTNEQFF. CDR3 coding DNA: TGTGCCAGCAGCCAAACCAATGAGCAGTTCTTC.

The chain is built from TRBV6-6 and TRBJ1-5, with D tentatively TRBD1 (6 bases). Trimming took off 10 bases at V and 15 bases at J, with 19 bases between the two ends. Germline values: CDR1 MNHNY, CDR2 SVGAGI (reference sequence). The CDR3 loop spans 11 amino acids. CDR3 sequence: CATQRGDSPHF. CDR3 sequence (DNA): TGTGCCACCCAGAGGGGGGACTCACCGCATTTT.

The chain carries TRBV11-2 and TRBJ2-1; D might be TRBD2 (6 bases). Germline V gene sequence: CDR1 SGHAT, CDR2 FQNNGV. The V and J ends lost 0 bases and 6 bases respectively, with 12 bases between them. This CDR3 is 15 amino acids long. The CDR3 region is CASSLDRGNRNEQFF. The CDR3 nucleotides are TGTGCCAGCAGCTTAGATCGGGGGAATCGCAATGAGCAGTTCTTC.

The rearrangement joins TRBV2 to TRBJ1-6; 8 bases agree with TRBD1. The V gene's germline CDR1 is SNHLY and CDR2 FYNNEI. CDR3 length equals 13 residues. Trimming removed 7 bases from V and 9 bases from J; junction bases left unmatched: 5. The CDR3 spells CASTTQGGSPLHF. DNA of the CDR3: TGTGCCAGCACCACACAGGGGGGTTCACCCCTCCACTTT.

This chain joins TRBV7-6 and TRBJ2-7; D remains ambiguous. Germline V gives CDR1 SGHVS, CDR2 FNYEAQ. The CDR3 has 16 amino acids. Trimming took 5 bases from V and 6 from J, leaving 23 bases between them. The CDR3 loop reads CASSASEGPTTFEQYF. CDR3 DNA: TGTGCCAGCAGCGCCTCTGAAGGCCCAACAACCTTCGAGCAGTACTTC.

The gene calls are TRBV19 and TRBJ2-2; 8 positions match TRBD1. Germline values: CDR1 LNHDA, CDR2 SQIVND (reference sequence). CDR3 length equals 14 residues. J lost 2 bases, V lost 6 bases, and 2 bases had no gene match. CDR3 loop: CASRGQVNTGELFF. Here the CDR3 DNA reads TGTGCCAGTAGGGGACAGGTTAACACCGGGGAGCTGTTTTTT.